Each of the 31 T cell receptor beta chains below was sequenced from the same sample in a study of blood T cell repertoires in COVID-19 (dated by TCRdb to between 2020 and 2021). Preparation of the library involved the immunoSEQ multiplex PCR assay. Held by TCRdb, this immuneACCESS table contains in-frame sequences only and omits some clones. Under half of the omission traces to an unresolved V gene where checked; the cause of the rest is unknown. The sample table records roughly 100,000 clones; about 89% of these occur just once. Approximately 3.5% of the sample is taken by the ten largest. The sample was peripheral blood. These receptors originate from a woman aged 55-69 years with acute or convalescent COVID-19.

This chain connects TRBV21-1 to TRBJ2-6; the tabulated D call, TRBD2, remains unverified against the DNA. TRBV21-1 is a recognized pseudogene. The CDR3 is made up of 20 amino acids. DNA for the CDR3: TGTGCCAGCAGCAAATCTCTGGAGGGCCTCCACGAATCTGGGGCCAACGTCCTGACTTTC. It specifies CASSKSLEGLHESGANVLTF.

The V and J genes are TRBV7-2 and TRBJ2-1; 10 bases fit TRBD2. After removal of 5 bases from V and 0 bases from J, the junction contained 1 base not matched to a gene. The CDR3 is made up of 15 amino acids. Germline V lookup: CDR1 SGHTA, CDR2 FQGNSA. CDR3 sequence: CASSPSGSSYNEQFF. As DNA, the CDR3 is TGTGCCAGCAGCCCTAGCGGGAGCTCCTACAATGAGCAGTTCTTC. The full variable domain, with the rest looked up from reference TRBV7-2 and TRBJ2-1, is GAGVSQSPSNKVTEKGKDVELRCDPISGHTALYWYRQSLGQGLEFLIYFQGNSAPDKSGLPSDRFSAERTGGSVSTLTIQRTQQEDSAVYLCASSPSGSSYNEQFFGPGTRLTVL.

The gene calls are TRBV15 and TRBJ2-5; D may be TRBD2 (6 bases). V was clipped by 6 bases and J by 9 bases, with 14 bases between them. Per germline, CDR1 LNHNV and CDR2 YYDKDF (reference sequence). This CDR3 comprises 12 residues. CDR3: CATSSPPGAQYF. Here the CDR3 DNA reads TGTGCCACCAGTTCCCCTCCGGGGGCCCAGTACTTC.

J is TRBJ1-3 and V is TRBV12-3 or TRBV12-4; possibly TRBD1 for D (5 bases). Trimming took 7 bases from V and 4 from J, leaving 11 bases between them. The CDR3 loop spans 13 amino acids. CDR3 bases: TGTGCCAGCAATGGCAGACAGGGAAACACCATATATTTT. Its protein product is CASNGRQGNTIYF.

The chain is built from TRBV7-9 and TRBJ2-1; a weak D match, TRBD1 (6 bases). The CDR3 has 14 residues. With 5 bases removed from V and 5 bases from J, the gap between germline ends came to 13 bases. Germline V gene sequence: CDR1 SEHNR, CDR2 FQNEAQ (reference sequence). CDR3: CASSLRTGHNEQFF. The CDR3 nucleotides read TGTGCCAGCAGCCTTAGAACAGGGCACAATGAGCAGTTCTTC.

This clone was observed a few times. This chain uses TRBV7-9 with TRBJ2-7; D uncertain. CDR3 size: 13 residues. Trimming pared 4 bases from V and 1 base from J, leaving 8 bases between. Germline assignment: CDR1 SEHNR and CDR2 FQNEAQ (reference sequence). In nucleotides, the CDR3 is TGTGCCAGCAGCTCCCCGGGTTCCTACGAGCAGTACTTC. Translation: CASSSPGSYEQYF.

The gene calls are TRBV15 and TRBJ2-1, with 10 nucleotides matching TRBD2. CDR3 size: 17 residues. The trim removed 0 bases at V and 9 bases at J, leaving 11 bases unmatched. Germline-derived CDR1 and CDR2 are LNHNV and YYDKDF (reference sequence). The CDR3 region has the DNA TGTGCCACCAGCAGAGATACGTCGGCTAGCGGGGGTGGTGAGCAGTTCTTC. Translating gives CATSRDTSASGGGEQFF.

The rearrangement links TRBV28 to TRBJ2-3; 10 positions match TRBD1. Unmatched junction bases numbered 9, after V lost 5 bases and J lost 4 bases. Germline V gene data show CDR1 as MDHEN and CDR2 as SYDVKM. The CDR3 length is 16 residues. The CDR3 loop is CASSPLTGGAADTQYF. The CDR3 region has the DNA TGTGCCAGCAGTCCTCTGACAGGGGGCGCAGCAGATACGCAGTATTTT.

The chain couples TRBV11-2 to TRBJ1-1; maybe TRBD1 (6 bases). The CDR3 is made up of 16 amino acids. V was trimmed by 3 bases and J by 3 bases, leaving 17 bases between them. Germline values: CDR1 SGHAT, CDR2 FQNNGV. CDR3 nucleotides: TGTGCCAGCAGCTTTGACCGGGACATTACTCACACTGAAGCTTTCTTT. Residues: CASSFDRDITHTEAFF.

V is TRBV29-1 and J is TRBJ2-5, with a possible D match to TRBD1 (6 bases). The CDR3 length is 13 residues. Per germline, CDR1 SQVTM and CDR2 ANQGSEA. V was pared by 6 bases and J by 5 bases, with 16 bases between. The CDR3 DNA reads TGCAGCGTCAGCACAGGGAGTGGGGAGACCCAGTACTTC. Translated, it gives CSVSTGSGETQYF.

The CDR3 DNA reads TGTGCCAGCAGTGAAGCGGTAGGACTAGCGGGGGACTACGAGCAGTACGTC. Translating gives CASSEAVGLAGDYEQYV. The J gene is TRBJ2-7, the V gene TRBV6-1; TRBD2 aligns across 13 bases. V shed 0 bases and J 3 bases; nucleotides not matched to a gene: 5. The CDR3 sequence is 17 residues long. Germline V gives CDR1 MNHNS, CDR2 SASEGT.

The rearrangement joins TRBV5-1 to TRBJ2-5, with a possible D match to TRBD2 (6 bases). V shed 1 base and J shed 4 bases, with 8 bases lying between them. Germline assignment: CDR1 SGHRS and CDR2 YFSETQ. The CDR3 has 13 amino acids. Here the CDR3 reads CASSLLGGETQYF. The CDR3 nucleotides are TGCGCCAGCAGCTTGTTGGGAGGAGAGACCCAGTACTTC.

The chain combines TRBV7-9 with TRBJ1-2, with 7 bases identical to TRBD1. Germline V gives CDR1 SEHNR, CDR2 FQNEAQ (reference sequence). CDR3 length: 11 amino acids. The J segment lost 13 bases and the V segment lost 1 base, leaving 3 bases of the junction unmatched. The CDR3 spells CASSLGQGVTF. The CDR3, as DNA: TGTGCCAGCAGCTTAGGACAGGGCGTCACCTTC.

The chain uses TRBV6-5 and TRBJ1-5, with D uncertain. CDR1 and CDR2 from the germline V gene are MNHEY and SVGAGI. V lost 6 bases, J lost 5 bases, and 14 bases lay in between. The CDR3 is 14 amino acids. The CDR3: CASSPLTSHQPQHF. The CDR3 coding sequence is TGTGCCAGCAGCCCCCTAACGTCCCATCAGCCCCAGCATTTT.

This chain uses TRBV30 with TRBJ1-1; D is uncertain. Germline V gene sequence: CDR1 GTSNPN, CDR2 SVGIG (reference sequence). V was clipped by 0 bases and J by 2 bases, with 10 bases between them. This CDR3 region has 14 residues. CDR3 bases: TGTGCCTGGAGTGTACAAGCGGCAAACACTGAAGCTTTCTTT. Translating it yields CAWSVQAANTEAFF.

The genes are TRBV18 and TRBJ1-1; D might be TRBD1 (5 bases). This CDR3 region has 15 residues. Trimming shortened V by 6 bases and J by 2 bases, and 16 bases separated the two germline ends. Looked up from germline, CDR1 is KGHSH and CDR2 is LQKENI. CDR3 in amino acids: CASSRGGGLNTEAFF. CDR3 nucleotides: TGTGCCAGCTCTCGCGGGGGGGGATTAAACACTGAAGCTTTCTTT.

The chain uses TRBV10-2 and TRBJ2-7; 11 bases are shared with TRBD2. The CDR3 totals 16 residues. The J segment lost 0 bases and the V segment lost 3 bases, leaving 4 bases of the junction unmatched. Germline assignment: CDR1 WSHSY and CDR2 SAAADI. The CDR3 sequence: CASSDWTSGLSYEQYF. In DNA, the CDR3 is TGCGCCAGCAGTGATTGGACTAGCGGGCTCTCCTACGAGCAGTACTTC.

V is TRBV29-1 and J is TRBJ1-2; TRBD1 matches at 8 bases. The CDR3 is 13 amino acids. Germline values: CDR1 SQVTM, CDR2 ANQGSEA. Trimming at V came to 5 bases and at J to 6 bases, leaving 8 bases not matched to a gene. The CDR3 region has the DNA TGCAGCGTTTTTCGGACAGGGAGAAATGGCTACACCTTC. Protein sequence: CSVFRTGRNGYTF.

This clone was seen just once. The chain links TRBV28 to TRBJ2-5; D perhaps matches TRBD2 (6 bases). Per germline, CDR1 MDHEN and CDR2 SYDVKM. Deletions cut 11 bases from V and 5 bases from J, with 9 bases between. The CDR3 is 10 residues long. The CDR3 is CASGEETQYF. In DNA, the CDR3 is TGTGCCTCGGGGGAGGAGACCCAGTACTTC. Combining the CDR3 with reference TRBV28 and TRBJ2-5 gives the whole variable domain DVKVTQSSRYLVKRTGEKVFLECVQDMDHENMFWYRQDPGLGLRLIYFSYDVKMKEKGDIPEGYSVSREKKERFSLILESASTNQTSMYLCASGEETQYFGPGTRLLVL.

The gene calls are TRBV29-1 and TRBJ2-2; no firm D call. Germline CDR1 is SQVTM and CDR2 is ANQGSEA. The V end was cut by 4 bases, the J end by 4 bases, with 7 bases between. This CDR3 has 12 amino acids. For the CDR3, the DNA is TGCAGCGTTGGAGTTGGCACCGGGGAGCTGTTTTTT. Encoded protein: CSVGVGTGELFF.

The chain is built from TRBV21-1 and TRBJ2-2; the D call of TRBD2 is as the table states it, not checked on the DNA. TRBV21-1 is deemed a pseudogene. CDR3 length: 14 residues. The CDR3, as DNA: TGTGCCAGCAGCAACTTTGCGAACACCGGGGAGCTGTTTTTT. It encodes CASSNFANTGELFF.

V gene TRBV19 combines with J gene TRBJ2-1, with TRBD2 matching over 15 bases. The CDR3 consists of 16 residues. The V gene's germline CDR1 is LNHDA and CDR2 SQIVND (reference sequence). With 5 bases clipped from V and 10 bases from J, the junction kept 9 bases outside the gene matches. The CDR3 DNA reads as TGTGCCAGTAGTCCCCGGACTAGCGGGAGGGTAGGGGAGCAGTTCTTC. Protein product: CASSPRTSGRVGEQFF.

The CDR3 loop is CASSQTGAANYGYTF. The CDR3 DNA is TGTGCCAGCAGCCAAACAGGGGCAGCTAACTATGGCTACACCTTC. The chain uses TRBV6-5 and TRBJ1-2; the match to TRBD1 covers 7 bases. This CDR3 is built from 15 residues. With V trimmed by 6 bases and J by 0 bases, 7 bases remained unmatched. Germline V lookup: CDR1 MNHEY, CDR2 SVGAGI.

The CDR3 DNA reads TGTGCCAGCAGGCCAGGGGGCTTTGGGACTGAAGCTTTCTTT. It is translated as CASRPGGFGTEAFF. The V gene is TRBV6-5, the J gene TRBJ1-1, with 8 bases that match TRBD1. CDR3 length: 14 residues. Germline V CDR1 and CDR2: MNHEY, SVGAGI. With V trimmed by 6 bases and J by 5 bases, 8 bases remained unmatched.

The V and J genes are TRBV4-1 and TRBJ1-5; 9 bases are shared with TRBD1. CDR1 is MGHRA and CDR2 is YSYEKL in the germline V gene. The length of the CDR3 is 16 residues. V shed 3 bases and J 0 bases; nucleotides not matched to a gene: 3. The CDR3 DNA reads TGCGCCAGCAGCCACCCGACAGGGGGTAGCAATCAGCCCCAGCATTTT. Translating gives CASSHPTGGSNQPQHF.

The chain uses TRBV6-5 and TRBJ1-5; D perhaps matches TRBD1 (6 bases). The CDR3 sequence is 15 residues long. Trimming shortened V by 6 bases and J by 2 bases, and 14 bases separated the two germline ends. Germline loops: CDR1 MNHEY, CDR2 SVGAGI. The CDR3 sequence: CASREAGVGNQPQHF. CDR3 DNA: TGTGCCAGCAGGGAGGCAGGGGTTGGCAATCAGCCCCAGCATTTT.

CDR3 bases: TGTGCCAGCAGCCAAGGACCCTCTCCAGGTCAGCCCCAGCATTTT. It codes for CASSQGPSPGQPQHF. The chain links TRBV3-1 (or the pseudogene TRBV3-2) to TRBJ1-5; D uncertain. V was pared by 1 base and J by 6 bases, with 13 bases between. This CDR3 spans 15 amino acids. Germline CDR1 LGHDT, CDR2 YNNKEL (reference sequence).

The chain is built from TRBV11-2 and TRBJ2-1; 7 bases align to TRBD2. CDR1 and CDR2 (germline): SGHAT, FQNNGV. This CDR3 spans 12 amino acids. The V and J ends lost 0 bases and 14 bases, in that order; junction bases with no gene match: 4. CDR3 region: CASSLDVREKFF. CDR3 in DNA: TGTGCCAGCAGCTTAGATGTGCGGGAGAAGTTCTTC.

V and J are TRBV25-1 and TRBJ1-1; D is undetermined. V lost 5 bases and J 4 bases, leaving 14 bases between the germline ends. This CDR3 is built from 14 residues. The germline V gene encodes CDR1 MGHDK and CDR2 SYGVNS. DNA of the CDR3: TGTGCCAGCAGTAAGAAGGGAGGAAGCACTGAAGCTTTCTTT. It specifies CASSKKGGSTEAFF. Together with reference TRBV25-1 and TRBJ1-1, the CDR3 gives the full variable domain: EADIYQTPRYLVIGTGKKITLECSQTMGHDKMYWYQQDPGMELHLIHYSYGVNSTEKGDLSSESTVSRIRTEHFPLTLESARPSHTSQYLCASSKKGGSTEAFFGQGTRLTVV.

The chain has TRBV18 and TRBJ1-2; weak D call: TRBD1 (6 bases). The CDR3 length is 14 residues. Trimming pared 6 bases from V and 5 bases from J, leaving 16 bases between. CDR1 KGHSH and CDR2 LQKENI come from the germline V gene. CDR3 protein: CASSLRADRYGYTF. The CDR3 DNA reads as TGTGCCAGCTCTCTTAGGGCGGACAGATATGGCTACACCTTC.

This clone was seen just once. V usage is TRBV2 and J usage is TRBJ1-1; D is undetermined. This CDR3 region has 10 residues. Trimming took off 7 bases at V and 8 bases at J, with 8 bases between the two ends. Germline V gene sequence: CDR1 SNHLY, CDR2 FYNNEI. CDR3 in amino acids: CASMSGEAFF. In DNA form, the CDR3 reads TGTGCCAGCATGTCGGGGGAAGCTTTCTTT.